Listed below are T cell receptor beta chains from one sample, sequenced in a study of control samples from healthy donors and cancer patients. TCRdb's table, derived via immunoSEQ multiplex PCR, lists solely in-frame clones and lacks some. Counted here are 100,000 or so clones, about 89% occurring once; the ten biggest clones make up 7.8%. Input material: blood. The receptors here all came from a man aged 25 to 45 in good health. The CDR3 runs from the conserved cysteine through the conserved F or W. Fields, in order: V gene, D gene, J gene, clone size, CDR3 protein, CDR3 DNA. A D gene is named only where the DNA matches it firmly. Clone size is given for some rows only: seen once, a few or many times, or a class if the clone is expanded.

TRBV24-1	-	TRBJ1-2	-	CATSDLSRLNGYTF	TGTGCCACCAGTGATTTAAGTCGACTAAATGGCTACACCTTC
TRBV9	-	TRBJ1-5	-	CASSPGAGQPQHF	TGTGCCAGCAGCCCGGGGGCAGGTCAGCCCCAGCATTTT
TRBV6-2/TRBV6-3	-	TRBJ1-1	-	CASSYSAGYVAEAFF	TGTGCCAGCAGTTACTCGGCAGGGTACGTCGCTGAAGCTTTCTTT
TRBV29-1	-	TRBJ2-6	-	CSVAEDSGANVLTF	TGCAGCGTGGCCGAGGACTCTGGGGCCAACGTCCTGACTTTC
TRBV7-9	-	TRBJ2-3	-	CASSQTVRASESTDTQYF	TGTGCCAGCAGCCAAACCGTGAGAGCTAGCGAATCCACAGATACGCAGTATTTT
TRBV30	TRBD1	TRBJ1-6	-	CAWSVRPGGSGSYNSPLHF	TGTGCCTGGAGTGTACGGCCAGGGGGCTCCGGGTCCTATAATTCACCCCTCCACTTT
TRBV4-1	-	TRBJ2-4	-	CASSQEGEGGLAKNIQYF	TGCGCCAGCAGCCAAGAGGGTGAGGGAGGCTTAGCCAAAAACATTCAGTACTTC
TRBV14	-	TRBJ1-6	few	CASSQEVSPLHF	TGTGCCAGCAGCCAGGAAGTATCACCCCTCCACTTT
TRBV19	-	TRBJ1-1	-	CASTDRMNTEAFF	TGTGCCAGTACCGACAGGATGAACACTGAAGCTTTCTTT
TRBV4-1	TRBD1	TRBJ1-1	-	CASSQDHQGVLTEAFF	TGCGCCAGCAGCCAAGATCATCAGGGGGTTCTCACTGAAGCTTTCTTT
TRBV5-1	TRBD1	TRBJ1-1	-	CASSSGTGLNTEAFF	TGCGCCAGCAGCTCCGGGACAGGGCTGAACACTGAAGCTTTCTTT
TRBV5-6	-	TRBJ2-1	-	CASSLVGSSYNEQFF	TGTGCCAGCAGCTTGGTAGGAAGCTCCTACAATGAGCAGTTCTTC
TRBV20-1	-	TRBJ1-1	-	CSARESGPAFF	TGCAGTGCTAGGGAGAGCGGGCCGGCTTTCTTT
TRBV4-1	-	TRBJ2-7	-	CASSRNEGPRGTYEQYF	TGCGCCAGCAGCCGCAACGAGGGGCCCAGAGGGACCTACGAGCAGTACTTC
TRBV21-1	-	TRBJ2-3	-	CASSKNTGQGCTDTQYF	TGTGCCAGCAGCAAGAACACCGGACAGGGTTGTACAGATACGCAGTATTTT
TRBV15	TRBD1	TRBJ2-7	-	CATSRVRRDGRGPHEQYF	TGTGCCACCAGCAGAGTCAGAAGGGACGGCAGGGGGCCTCACGAGCAGTACTTC
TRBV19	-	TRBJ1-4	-	CASLDRNEKLFF	TGTGCCAGTTTAGACAGAAATGAAAAACTGTTTTTT
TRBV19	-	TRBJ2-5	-	CASSIRNQETQYF	TGTGCCAGTAGTATCAGGAACCAAGAGACCCAGTACTTC
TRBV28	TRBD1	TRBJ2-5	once	CASSLWAGGVRVDF	TGTGCCAGCAGTTTATGGGCAGGGGGCGTGAGGGTGGACTTC
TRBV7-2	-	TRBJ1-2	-	CASSLVNSYGYTF	TGTGCCAGCAGCTTAGTGAACAGCTATGGCTACACCTTC
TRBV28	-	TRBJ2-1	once	CATHDRDPYNEQFF	TGTGCCACTCATGACCGGGACCCCTACAATGAGCAGTTCTTC
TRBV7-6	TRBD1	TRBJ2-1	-	CASSFGTGFSYNEQFF	TGTGCCAGCAGCTTCGGGACAGGGTTCTCCTACAATGAGCAGTTCTTC
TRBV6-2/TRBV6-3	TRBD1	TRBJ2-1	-	CASSYSGTGVYNEQFF	TGTGCCAGCAGTTACTCCGGGACAGGGGTCTACAATGAGCAGTTCTTC
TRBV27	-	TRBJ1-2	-	CASRSGTELRYTF	TGTGCCAGCAGATCGGGGACCGAATTACGCTACACCTTC
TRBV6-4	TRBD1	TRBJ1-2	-	CASTPRGQGITNYGYTF	TGTGCCAGCACTCCCAGGGGACAGGGAATCACTAACTATGGCTACACCTTC
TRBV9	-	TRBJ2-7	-	CASRAGSSYEQYF	TGTGCCAGCAGGGCAGGGAGCTCCTACGAGCAGTACTTC
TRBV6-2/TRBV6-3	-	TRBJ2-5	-	CASSSYTDRRGETQYF	TGTGCCAGCAGTTCCTATACTGACCGAAGAGGGGAGACCCAGTACTTC
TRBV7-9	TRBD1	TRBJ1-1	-	CASSLTGQVSTEAFF	TGTGCCAGCAGCTTAACAGGACAGGTGTCCACTGAAGCTTTCTTT
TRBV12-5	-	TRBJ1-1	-	CASGLVRDRAFF	TGTGCTAGTGGTTTGGTGAGGGACCGGGCTTTCTTT
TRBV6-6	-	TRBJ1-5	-	CASSYRTEGGQPQHF	TGTGCCAGCAGTTACCGGACAGAGGGTGGTCAGCCCCAGCATTTT
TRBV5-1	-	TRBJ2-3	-	CASSLVGVSDTQYF	TGCGCCAGCAGCTTGGTCGGGGTTTCAGATACGCAGTATTTT
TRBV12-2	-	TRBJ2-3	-	CASRLAKDQGEADTQYF	TGTGCAAGTCGCTTAGCGAAGGACCAAGGGGAAGCAGATACGCAGTATTTT
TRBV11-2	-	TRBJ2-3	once	CASSRVGTDTQYF	TGTGCCAGCAGCCGAGTAGGGACAGATACGCAGTATTTT
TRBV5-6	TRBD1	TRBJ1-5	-	CASSYRGRRQPQHF	TGTGCCAGCAGTTACAGGGGGCGCCGGCAGCCCCAGCATTTT
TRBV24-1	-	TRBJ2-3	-	CATSTGLMQYF	TGTGCCACCAGTACCGGGCTCATGCAGTATTTT
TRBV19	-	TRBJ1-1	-	CASNKERMGRMNTEAFF	TGTGCCAGTAACAAAGAAAGGATGGGCAGGATGAACACTGAAGCTTTCTTT
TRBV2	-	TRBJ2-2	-	CASSADARIYTGELFF	TGTGCCAGCAGTGCAGATGCCAGGATCTACACCGGGGAGCTGTTTTTT
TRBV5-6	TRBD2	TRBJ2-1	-	CASSLVVAGDNNEQFF	TGTGCCAGCAGCTTGGTCGTAGCGGGGGATAACAATGAGCAGTTCTTC
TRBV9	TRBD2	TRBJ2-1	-	CASSVEALAEQFF	TGTGCCAGCAGCGTAGAAGCACTAGCGGAGCAGTTCTTC
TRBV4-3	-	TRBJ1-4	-	CASSQEPGANEKLFF	TGCGCCAGCAGCCAAGAGCCAGGGGCTAATGAAAAACTGTTTTTT
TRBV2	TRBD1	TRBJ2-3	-	CASTTGITDTQYF	TGTGCCAGCACGACAGGGATCACAGATACGCAGTATTTT
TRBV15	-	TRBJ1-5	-	CATSESYRGNQPQHF	TGTGCCACCAGCGAGAGTTACAGGGGCAATCAGCCCCAGCATTTT
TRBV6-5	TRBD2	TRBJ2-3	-	CASSYDRTSGSEYF	TGTGCCAGCAGTTACGATAGGACTAGCGGGAGTGAGTATTTT
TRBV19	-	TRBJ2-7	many	CASMWGLEEQYF	TGTGCCAGTATGTGGGGGCTAGAAGAGCAGTACTTC
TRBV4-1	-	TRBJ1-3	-	CASSRYSQLSSGNTIYF	TGCGCCAGCAGCCGATATTCACAGCTTAGCTCTGGAAACACCATATATTTT
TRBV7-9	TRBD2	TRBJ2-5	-	CASTLFRTSGTGAQYF	TGTGCCAGCACCTTGTTCCGGACTAGCGGCACTGGGGCCCAGTACTTC
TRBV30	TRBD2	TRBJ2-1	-	CAWSELAGVNEQFF	TGTGCCTGGAGTGAGCTAGCGGGGGTCAATGAGCAGTTCTTC
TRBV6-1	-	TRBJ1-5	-	CASSEVFRGPQHF	TGTGCCAGCAGTGAAGTTTTTAGGGGGCCCCAGCATTTT
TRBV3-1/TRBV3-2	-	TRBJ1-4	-	CASSQGPGRLFF	TGTGCCAGCAGCCAAGGGCCGGGACGACTGTTTTTT
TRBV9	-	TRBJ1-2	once	CASSPGGYTF	TGTGCCAGCAGCCCGGGGGGCTACACCTTC
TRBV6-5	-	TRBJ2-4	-	CASKEAGRGIQYF	TGTGCCAGCAAGGAGGCGGGTCGAGGCATTCAGTACTTC
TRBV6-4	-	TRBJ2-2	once	CASSDGGTGELFF	TGTGCCAGCAGTGACGGGGGCACCGGGGAGCTGTTTTTT
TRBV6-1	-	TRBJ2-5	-	CASSEVGGTQYF	TGTGCCAGCAGTGAGGTTGGAGGGACCCAGTACTTC